This T cell receptor (beta chain) was captured by sequencing in a study of beta chain features in type 1 diabetes. Study context: Examination of sorted cells across all samples involved approximately 100,000,000 cells. Study conclusions and caveats: The similarity of naive, central memory and Treg TCRB repertoires appeared greater among patients than among healthy donors. TCRB CDR3 length was moderately but significantly reduced in all four CD4+ subsets of Type 1 diabetes patients.

Expressed TCRB transcripts were sequenced because the entire RNA isolate underwent reverse transcription. The table came from immunoSEQ multiplex PCR; TCRdb's copy has only in-frame clones and leaves some out. The sample has hundreds of thousands of clones; about 14% are singletons. The junction had 13 bases not matched to a gene; V was cut back by 5 bases and J by 5 bases. The germline V gene encodes CDR1 SGHVS and CDR2 FQNEAQ. CDR3 length: 16 amino acids. Every participating donor gave one draw, a heparinised blood sample averaging around 100 mL. This clone was observed a handful of times. Its antigen is not known.

This clonotype was sampled from a man in his late teens or twenties in good health. The rearrangement joins TRBV7-8 to TRBJ2-7; the match to TRBD2 covers 9 bases. Sequenced material: naive CD4+ T cells from blood. CDR3 coding DNA: TGTGCCAGCAGCCCCAGGGGGGGGCCTAGCGGGAACGAGCAGTACTTC. Translating it yields CASSPRGGPSGNEQYF.